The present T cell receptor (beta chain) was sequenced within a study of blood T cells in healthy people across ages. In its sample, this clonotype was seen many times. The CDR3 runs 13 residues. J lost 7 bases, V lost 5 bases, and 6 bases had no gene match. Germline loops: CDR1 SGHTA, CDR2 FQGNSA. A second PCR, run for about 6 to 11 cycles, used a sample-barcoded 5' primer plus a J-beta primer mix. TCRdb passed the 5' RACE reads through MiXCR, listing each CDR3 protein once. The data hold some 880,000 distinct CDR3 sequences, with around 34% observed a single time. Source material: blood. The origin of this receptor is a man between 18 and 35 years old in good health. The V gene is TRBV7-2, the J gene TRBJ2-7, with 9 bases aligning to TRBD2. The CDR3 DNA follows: TGTGCCAGCAGCCTAGGGACTAGCTGGGAGCAGTACTTC. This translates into CASSLGTSWEQYF.